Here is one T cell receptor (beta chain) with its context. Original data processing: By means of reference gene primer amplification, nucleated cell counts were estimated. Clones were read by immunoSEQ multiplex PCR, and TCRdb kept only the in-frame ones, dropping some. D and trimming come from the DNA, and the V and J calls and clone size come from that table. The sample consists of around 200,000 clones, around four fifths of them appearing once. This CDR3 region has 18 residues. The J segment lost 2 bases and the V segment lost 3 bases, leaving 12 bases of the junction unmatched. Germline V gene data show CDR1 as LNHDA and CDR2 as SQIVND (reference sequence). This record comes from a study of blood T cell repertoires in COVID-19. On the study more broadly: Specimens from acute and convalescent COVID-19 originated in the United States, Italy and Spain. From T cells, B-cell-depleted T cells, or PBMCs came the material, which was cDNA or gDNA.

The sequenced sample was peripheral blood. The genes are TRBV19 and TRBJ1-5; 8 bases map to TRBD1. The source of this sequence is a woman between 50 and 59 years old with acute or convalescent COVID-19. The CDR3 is CASSIDRGQSAGNQPQHF. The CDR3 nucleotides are TGTGCCAGTAGTATCGACAGGGGCCAATCAGCTGGCAATCAGCCCCAGCATTTT.